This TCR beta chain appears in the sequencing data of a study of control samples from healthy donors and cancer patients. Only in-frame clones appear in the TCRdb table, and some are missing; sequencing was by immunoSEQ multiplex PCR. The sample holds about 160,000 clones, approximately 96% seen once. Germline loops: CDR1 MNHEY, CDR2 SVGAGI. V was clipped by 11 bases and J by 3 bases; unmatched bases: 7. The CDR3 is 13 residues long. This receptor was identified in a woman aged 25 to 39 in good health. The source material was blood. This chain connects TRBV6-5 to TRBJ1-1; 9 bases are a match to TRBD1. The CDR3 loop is CAVRDRVYTEAFF. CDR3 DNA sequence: TGTGCCGTACGGGACAGGGTATACACTGAAGCTTTCTTT.